The 4 T cell receptor beta chains below come from one sample, sequenced in a study of blood T cell repertoires in COVID-19. This table comes from immunoSEQ multiplex PCR, and its TCRdb copy is limited to in-frame clones, with some not included. The repertoire holds roughly 300,000 clones, with around 87% as singletons. Specimen: peripheral blood. These receptors were collected from a woman aged 45 to 65 who had recovered from COVID-19.

The gene calls are TRBV2 and TRBJ2-7; maybe TRBD2 (6 bases). V was cut by 6 bases and J by 4 bases, with 16 bases left in between. This CDR3 has 14 amino acids. CDR1 and CDR2 (germline): SNHLY, FYNNEI. In DNA form, the CDR3 reads TGTGCCAGCAGGGCATCTGGCGGGACGTACGAGCAGTACTTC. Translating it yields CASRASGGTYEQYF.

The chain has TRBV6-5 and TRBJ2-7; TRBD1 is a possible D gene (6 bases). This CDR3 has 13 residues. The germline V and J ends were trimmed by 4 bases and 2 bases, with 9 bases remaining between them. Germline V gene data show CDR1 as MNHEY and CDR2 as SVGAGI. The CDR3 reads CASSFHRAYEQYF. As DNA, the CDR3 is TGTGCCAGCAGTTTCCACAGGGCCTACGAGCAGTACTTC.

The CDR3 DNA reads as TGTGCCAGCAGTTCCTTACAGGGATCCCCGTCCGAGCAGTACTTC. This encodes CASSSLQGSPSEQYF. V gene TRBV6-2 or TRBV6-3 combines with J gene TRBJ2-7, with a tentative D call TRBD1 (6 bases). The CDR3 loop spans 15 amino acids. Germline-derived CDR1 and CDR2 are MNHEY and SVGEGT. V dropped 4 bases and J dropped 6 bases, with 19 bases sitting between them.

The V and J genes are TRBV19 and TRBJ2-1, with TRBD2 matching over 7 bases. The CDR3 has 14 residues. Germline trimming cut 5 bases from V and 5 bases from J; bases unmatched to any gene: 6. The V gene's germline CDR1 is LNHDA and CDR2 SQIVND (reference sequence). The CDR3 nucleotides are TGTGCCAGTAGTTCAGCGGGGAGACACAATGAGCAGTTCTTC. Its protein product is CASSSAGRHNEQFF.